Here is one TCR beta chain with its context. This clonotype showed up many times. No antigen is known for it. No quality values exist for individual bases; no much larger clone is one base distant. The sequencer was an Illumina HiSeq 2500. Quantitative 5'-RACE with molecular barcodes was used to prepare TCR beta libraries. As for how the authors treated the data: Disease-linked TCR variants were identified with a new computational method built on a probabilistic model of VDJ rearrangement. TCRdb reran the public reads through fastp at Q25 and MiXCR, keeping productive beta chains. Under each unique CDR3 protein, matching rows form one entry showing the most common genes and DNA. TCRdb, rather than the study authors, made the V and J calls. This sample comprises around 39,000 distinct CDR3 sequences, 9.5% to 12% of them detected only once. Of the sample, 20% to 25% falls within the top ten clones. Synovial fluid samples were matched to blood samples from the same ankylosing spondylitis patients.

The cysteine opens and the phenylalanine closes a CDR3 of 17 amino acids. Only the CDR3 part of the read is kept: 51 bases, read in frame from the first base. V is cut back by 3 bases and J by 2 bases, with 10 bases in the junction unmatched. The germline V gene encodes CDR1 SEHNR and CDR2 FQNEAQ (reference sequence). This record belongs to a study of CD8 T cells in ankylosing spondylitis (dated 2017 in TCRdb). Concerning the study at large: T cell receptor beta repertoires were profiled in healthy donors and ankylosing spondylitis patients so that disease-linked TCR variants could be found. In total, the full study cohort was made up of 108 healthy donors and 25 ankylosing spondylitis patients. Peripheral blood was sampled, and synovial fluid was additionally collected from ankylosing spondylitis patients. Study-level results and caveats: According to the report, matched synovial fluid samples from ankylosing spondylitis patients were significantly enriched for the disease-linked clones. Some motif variants had previously been reported in the synovial fluid and blood of reactive arthritis patients, which suggests shared mechanisms of disease initiation. The disease-linked clones showed a CD8+ phenotype and occurred at relatively low frequencies in peripheral blood. A TCR beta motif of several highly homologous amino acid variants appeared characteristic of blood from ankylosing spondylitis patients.

The V and J segments used are TRBV7-9 and TRBJ2-5; 9 bases in between match TRBD2. Sequencing was performed on synovial fluid, either unsorted or a sorted T cell fraction (not recorded which). The sequence was collected from a male donor with ankylosing spondylitis. DNA sequence: TGTGCCAGCAGCTTCACCGCACTAGCGGGCGAACAAGAGACCCAGTACTTC. Translated, it reads CASSFTALAGEQETQYF.